These 4 T cell receptor beta chains were sequenced from one sample in a study of somatic mutations in cytotoxic T cells in rheumatoid arthritis. TCRdb keeps only in-frame clones here, not all; method: immunoSEQ multiplex PCR. The sample lists thousands of clones; roughly three quarters were seen once. Input material: CD8+ T cells sorted from blood. These receptors all stem from an adult with rheumatoid arthritis.

The chain links TRBV29-1 to TRBJ2-3; D ambiguous. Deletions cut 0 bases from V and 4 bases from J, with 26 bases between. This CDR3 comprises 19 residues. The germline V gene encodes CDR1 SQVTM and CDR2 ANQGSEA. The CDR3, as DNA: TGCAGCGTTGAAGATCATGCACTCGGACCCTTCGAAAGTGCAGATACGCAGTATTTT. Translation: CSVEDHALGPFESADTQYF.

The CDR3 sequence: CASSLSLSITEAFF. For the CDR3, the DNA is TGTGCCAGCAGTTTGTCCCTTTCGATCACTGAAGCTTTCTTT. The chain employs TRBV28 and TRBJ1-1, with D uncertain. The CDR3 runs 14 residues. Germline V gives CDR1 MDHEN, CDR2 SYDVKM. Trimming pared 3 bases from V and 4 bases from J, leaving 12 bases between.

The chain couples TRBV6-6 to TRBJ1-3; unclear D gene. The ends were cut back, 6 bases at V and 2 bases at J, with 8 bases in the middle. Germline values: CDR1 MNHNY, CDR2 SVGAGI (reference sequence). The CDR3 has 13 residues. In nucleotides, the CDR3 is TGTGCCAGCAGCCAATTCACTGGAAACACCATATATTTT. Translated, it gives CASSQFTGNTIYF.

In DNA, the CDR3 is TGTGCCAGCAGTTTAACATTAGCGGACAACACAGATACGCAGTATTTT. Protein product: CASSLTLADNTDTQYF. This sequence joins TRBV28 and TRBJ2-3; D may be TRBD2 (6 bases). CDR1 is MDHEN, CDR2 SYDVKM, per germline. The CDR3 loop spans 16 amino acids. The germline V and J ends were trimmed by 2 bases and 2 bases, with 14 bases remaining between them.